The present TCR beta chain was sequenced within a study of technical replicates of blood from a handful of donors. TCRdb's copy holds only in-frame clones and misses some; the assay was immunoSEQ multiplex PCR. This sample has 40,000 to 55,000 clones; about 96% occur once, and the top ten carry under 0.45%. The V segment lost 0 bases and the J segment 4 bases; nucleotides outside the gene matches: 2. Germline V gene sequence: CDR1 LNHDA, CDR2 SQIVND (reference sequence). There are 14 residues in the CDR3. The source of this sequence is a human donor in good health. The sequencing sample was made of T cells isolated from PBMCs. The V call is TRBV19, the J call TRBJ1-2; TRBD1 matches 7 bases. For the CDR3, the DNA is TGTGCCAGTAGTATAGAGGGACAGCTCTATGGCTACACCTTC. It is translated as CASSIEGQLYGYTF.